Described below is a single TCR beta chain sequence and its context. The study left out patients who had uncontrolled infection, other autoimmune disease, pregnancy or lactation. In making diagnoses, clinical symptoms, serum thyroxine and TRAb, thyroid ultrasound and orbital computed tomography were all used. The sample is drawn from a study of T cells in Graves' hyperthyroidism and ophthalmopathy. Germline lookup yields CDR1 DFQATT and CDR2 SNEGSKA (reference sequence). This CDR3 region has 14 residues. J was trimmed by 0 bases and V by 5 bases; bases with no gene match: 2. Amplification yielded TCR beta CDR3 regions, with RNA transcripts as the source. Initially, a first-round RT-PCR of the TCR CDR3 employed the HTBI primer set. One entry per CDR3 protein results from TCRdb running MiXCR on the multiplex PCR reads. This repertoire shows about 110,000 distinct CDR3 sequences, about 15% found once; its top ten account for under 45%.

The sequence came from a woman aged 45-60 years with Graves' hyperthyroidism. Sequencing used blood. The chain joins TRBV20-1 to TRBJ2-1; the match to TRBD2 covers 9 bases. CDR3: CSAAGLASYNEQFF. The CDR3 nucleotides read TGCAGTGCTGCGGGACTAGCCTCCTACAATGAGCAGTTCTTC.